The 15 T cell receptor beta chains below all came from one sample that was sequenced in a study of blood T cell repertoires in COVID-19. TCRdb keeps only in-frame clones here, not all; method: immunoSEQ multiplex PCR. The sample contains approximately 160,000 clones, roughly four fifths of which appear only once. Sequencing was done on a sample of peripheral blood. These receptors came from a man aged 55-75 years with active or convalescent COVID-19.

V and J are TRBV4-1 and TRBJ2-2, with TRBD2 matching 12 bases. CDR1 and CDR2 from the germline V gene are MGHRA and YSYEKL. Germline trimming cut 8 bases from V and 3 bases from J; bases unmatched to any gene: 10. The CDR3 spans 17 residues. In DNA, the CDR3 is TGCGCCAGCGGAGCCCTAGCGGGGGGGGTTTACACCGGGGAGCTGTTTTTT. Translation gives CASGALAGGVYTGELFF.

The V call is TRBV7-9, the J call TRBJ2-7; 9 nucleotides align to TRBD2. V lost 2 bases and J lost 3; bases outside the gene matches: 5. Germline assignment: CDR1 SEHNR and CDR2 FQNEAQ (reference sequence). The CDR3 contains 15 residues. CDR3 DNA sequence: TGTGCCAGCAGCTTAAAAGCTAGCGGGATCTACGAGCAGTACTTC. It translates to CASSLKASGIYEQYF.

V and J are TRBV9 and TRBJ1-6; 8 bases align to TRBD1. The CDR3 is made up of 14 amino acids. V trimming: 2 bases; J trimming: 9 bases; junction bases outside the gene matches: 4. Germline V gene lookup returns CDR1 SGDLS and CDR2 YYNGEE. The CDR3 region has the DNA TGTGCCAGCAGCGTTGGACAGGGATCTTCACCCCTCCACTTT. Translated: CASSVGQGSSPLHF.

This chain uses TRBV20-1 with TRBJ2-2; the D gene is possibly TRBD2 (6 bases). This CDR3 is 14 amino acids long. Germline lookup yields CDR1 DFQATT and CDR2 SNEGSKA (reference sequence). V shed 3 bases and J shed 3 bases, with 11 bases lying between them. CDR3 protein: CSASRRGHTGELFF. The CDR3, as DNA: TGCAGTGCTAGTAGGAGGGGACACACCGGGGAGCTGTTTTTT.

The genes are TRBV11-1 and TRBJ2-2, with 9 bases identical to TRBD1. The CDR3 has 15 amino acids. Germline assignment: CDR1 SGHAT and CDR2 FQDESV (reference sequence). V lost 5 bases, J lost 6 bases, and 7 bases stayed unmatched. In DNA, the CDR3 is TGTGCCAGCAGCCCGGGACAGGGCCGGTCCGGGGAGCTGTTTTTT. Its protein is CASSPGQGRSGELFF.

This clone was found once. The rearrangement links TRBV24-1 to TRBJ2-2; maybe TRBD1 (6 bases). CDR1 and CDR2 (germline): KGHDR, SFDVKD. Trimming removed 4 bases at V and 1 base at J, with 9 bases between. CDR3 size: 15 residues. The CDR3, as DNA: TGTGCCACCAGTGAAAAGGACAGGAACACCGGGGAGCTGTTTTTT. Protein product: CATSEKDRNTGELFF.

This clone was detected only once. The rearrangement joins TRBV7-2 to TRBJ1-1; a possible D gene is TRBD1 (6 bases). Germline V gene lookup returns CDR1 SGHTA and CDR2 FQGNSA. The CDR3 consists of 14 residues. V lost 5 bases and J lost 6, with 16 bases in between. The CDR3 DNA reads as TGTGCCAGCAGCGCGAACAGGGTTTCCCCTGAAGCTTTCTTT. Translated: CASSANRVSPEAFF.

The chain carries TRBV18 and TRBJ2-1; 12 bases match TRBD2. CDR3 length: 16 residues. Trimming removed 2 bases from V and 5 bases from J; junction bases left unmatched: 4. Germline V gene data show CDR1 as KGHSH and CDR2 as LQKENI. CDR3 coding DNA: TGTGCCAGCTCACCAGGGACTAGCGGGTCTAACAATGAGCAGTTCTTC. Its protein is CASSPGTSGSNNEQFF.

The chain carries TRBV30 and TRBJ1-1, with unresolved D. The CDR3 has 13 residues. Deletions cut 0 bases from V and 5 bases from J, with 10 bases between. CDR1 GTSNPN and CDR2 SVGIG come from the germline V gene (reference sequence). The CDR3 sequence: CAWSVFQRTEAFF. The CDR3 DNA follows: TGTGCCTGGAGTGTATTCCAGAGGACTGAAGCTTTCTTT.

V usage is TRBV18 and J usage is TRBJ1-5; no clear D gene. Germline V gene data show CDR1 as KGHSH and CDR2 as LQKENI. This CDR3 is built from 12 residues. V gave up 6 bases and J gave up 1 base, with 4 bases separating them. This CDR3 reads CASSESNQPQHF. DNA for the CDR3: TGTGCCAGCTCTGAGAGCAATCAGCCCCAGCATTTT.

This sequence joins TRBV25-1 and TRBJ2-3, with D hard to call. Germline CDR1 is MGHDK and CDR2 is SYGVNS. CDR3 length equals 13 residues. Trimming left V 7 bases short and J 2 bases short, with 10 bases between. The CDR3, as DNA: TGTGCCAGCACTTTCGAGAACACAGATACGCAGTATTTT. It encodes CASTFENTDTQYF.

The V gene is TRBV28, the J gene TRBJ2-3; TRBD1 is a possible D gene (6 bases). Trimming pared 6 bases from V and 0 bases from J, leaving 16 bases between. Germline V gene data show CDR1 as MDHEN and CDR2 as SYDVKM. CDR3 length equals 16 residues. CDR3 sequence: CASSIPRTASTDTQYF. CDR3 bases: TGTGCCAGCAGCATTCCCAGGACAGCTAGCACAGATACGCAGTATTTT.

The rearrangement uses TRBV19 and TRBJ2-3; possible D gene TRBD1, 6 bases. The CDR3 extends over 16 amino acids. CDR1 is LNHDA, CDR2 SQIVND, per germline (reference sequence). V lost 2 bases and J lost 6, with 18 bases in between. CDR3 DNA: TGTGCCAGTAGTATAAGGGAAGGGGGAAGGTCCGATACGCAGTATTTT. Residues: CASSIREGGRSDTQYF. The whole variable domain, remainder taken from reference TRBV19 and TRBJ2-3, is DGGITQSPKYLFRKEGQNVTLSCEQNLNHDAMYWYRQDPGQGLRLIYYSQIVNDFQKGDIAEGYSVSREKKESFPLTVTSAQKNPTAFYLCASSIREGGRSDTQYFGPGTRLTVL.

V gene TRBV10-1 combines with J gene TRBJ2-2, with TRBD1 matching 10 bases. V lost 5 bases and J lost 4; bases outside the gene matches: 4. The germline CDR1 and CDR2 sequences are WNHNN and SYGVQD (reference sequence). The CDR3 length is 15 residues. The CDR3 is CASSKGTGVTGELFF. The CDR3, as DNA: TGCGCCAGCAGTAAGGGGACAGGGGTCACCGGGGAGCTGTTTTTT.

The chain links TRBV5-1 to TRBJ2-6; 11 positions match TRBD2. The germline V gene encodes CDR1 SGHRS and CDR2 YFSETQ. The CDR3 sequence is 19 residues long. J lost 0 bases, V lost 7 bases, and 12 bases had no gene match. The CDR3 here is CASRGMVTSGNSGANVLTF. CDR3 nucleotides: TGCGCCAGCCGAGGGATGGTGACTAGCGGGAACTCTGGGGCCAACGTCCTGACTTTC.